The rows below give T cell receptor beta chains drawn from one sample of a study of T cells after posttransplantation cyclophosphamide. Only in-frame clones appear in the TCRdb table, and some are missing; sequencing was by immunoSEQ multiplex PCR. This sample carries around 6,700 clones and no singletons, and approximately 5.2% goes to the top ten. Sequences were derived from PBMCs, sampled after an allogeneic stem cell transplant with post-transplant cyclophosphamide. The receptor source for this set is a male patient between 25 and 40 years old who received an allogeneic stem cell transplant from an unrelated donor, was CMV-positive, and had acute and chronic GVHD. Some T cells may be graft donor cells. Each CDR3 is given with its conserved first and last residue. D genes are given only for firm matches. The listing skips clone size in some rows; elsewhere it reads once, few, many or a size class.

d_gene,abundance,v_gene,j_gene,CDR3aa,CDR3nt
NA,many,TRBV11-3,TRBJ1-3,CASSSPRENTIYF,TGTGCCAGCAGCTCCCCCAGGGAAAACACCATATATTTT
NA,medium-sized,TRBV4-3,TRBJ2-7,CASSQDWTSYEQYF,TGCGCCAGCAGCCAAGATTGGACAAGTTACGAGCAGTACTTC
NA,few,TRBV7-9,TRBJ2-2,CASSPEVGGTGELFF,TGTGCCAGCAGCCCAGAGGTCGGGGGAACCGGGGAGCTGTTTTTT
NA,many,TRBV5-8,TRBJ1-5,CASSLAGYQPQHF,TGTGCCAGCAGCTTGGCAGGGTATCAGCCCCAGCATTTT
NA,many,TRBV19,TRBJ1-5,CATGGTALNQPQHF,TGTGCCACTGGGGGGACGGCACTTAATCAGCCCCAGCATTTT
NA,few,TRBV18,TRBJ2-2,CASSRDSPPETGELFF,TGTGCCAGCTCACGCGATTCGCCCCCCGAAACCGGGGAGCTGTTTTTT
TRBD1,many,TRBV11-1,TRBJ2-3,CASSLLDRGPADTQYF,TGTGCCAGCAGCTTATTAGACAGGGGGCCTGCAGATACGCAGTATTTT
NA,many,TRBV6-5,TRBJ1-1,CASNPSLGNTEAFF,TGTGCCAGCAACCCCTCCCTAGGGAACACTGAAGCTTTCTTT
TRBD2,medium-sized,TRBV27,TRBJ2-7,CASSLPPGGEQYF,TGTGCCAGCAGTCTCCCACCCGGGGGGGAGCAGTACTTC
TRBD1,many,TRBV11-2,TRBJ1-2,CASSLDFLTGGGYGYTF,TGTGCCAGCAGCTTAGATTTTTTAACAGGGGGCGGCTATGGCTACACCTTC
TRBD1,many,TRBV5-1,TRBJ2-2,CASSTGQFVPGELFF,TGCGCCAGCAGCACGGGACAGTTTGTCCCCGGGGAGCTGTTTTTT
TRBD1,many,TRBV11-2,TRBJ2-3,CASSPGPGTGTDTQYF,TGTGCCAGCAGCCCCGGCCCTGGGACAGGGACAGATACGCAGTATTTT
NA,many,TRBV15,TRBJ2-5,CATSSPGRGQETQYF,TGTGCCACCAGCAGTCCGGGGAGGGGGCAAGAGACCCAGTACTTC
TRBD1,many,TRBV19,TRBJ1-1,CASSLPGTGVNTEAFF,TGTGCCAGTAGCCTCCCCGGGACAGGTGTGAACACTGAAGCTTTCTTT
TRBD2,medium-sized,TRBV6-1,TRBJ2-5,CASSEEGLAGGETQYF,TGTGCCAGCAGTGAAGAGGGACTAGCGGGGGGTGAGACCCAGTACTTC
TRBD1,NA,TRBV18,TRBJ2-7,CASSPKTRGQGSIEQYF,TGTGCCAGCTCACCAAAAACGCGGGGACAGGGGAGTATAGAGCAGTACTTC
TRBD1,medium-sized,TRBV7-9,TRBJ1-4,CASSLPGQGGEKLFF,TGTGCCAGCAGCCTACCGGGACAGGGAGGAGAAAAACTGTTTTTT
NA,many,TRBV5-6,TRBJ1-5,CASSLWRQVSNQPQHF,TGTGCCAGCAGCTTGTGGCGACAGGTTAGCAATCAGCCCCAGCATTTT
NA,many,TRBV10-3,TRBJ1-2,CAIRGAGPGYTF,TGTGCCATCAGAGGGGCGGGGCCCGGCTACACCTTC
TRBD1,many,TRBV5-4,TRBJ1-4,CASSSDRYNEKLFF,TGTGCCAGCAGCTCGGACAGGTATAATGAAAAACTGTTTTTT
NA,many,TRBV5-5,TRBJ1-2,CASSLERAIAGYTF,TGTGCCAGCAGCTTGGAGAGGGCTATCGCTGGCTACACCTTC
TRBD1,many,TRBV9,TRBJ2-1,CASSVGQGATDEQFF,TGTGCCAGCAGCGTAGGACAGGGGGCGACGGATGAGCAGTTCTTC
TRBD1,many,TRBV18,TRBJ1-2,CASSPGQANYGYTF,TGTGCCAGCTCACCAGGACAGGCTAACTATGGCTACACCTTC